A selection of T cell receptor beta chains follows, all from one sample in a study of cytomegalovirus exposure and HLA in healthy donors. Only in-frame clones appear in the TCRdb table, and some are missing; sequencing was by immunoSEQ multiplex PCR. The sample lists 100,000 or so clones; about 67% were seen once. Sequenced material: PBMCs. These receptors originate from a young man in good health and CMV-seronegative. The CDR3 runs from the conserved cysteine through the conserved F or W. Each record gives: clone size, V gene, J gene, D gene, CDR3 protein, CDR3 DNA. A D gene is named only where the DNA matches it firmly. Some rows have no size entry. The others give once, few or many, or a class for an expanded clone.

once	TRBV7-2	TRBJ2-3	-	CASSLAEGKGSQYF	TGTGCCAGCAGCTTAGCGGAGGGCAAGGGCTCGCAGTATTTT
-	TRBV5-1	TRBJ2-5	TRBD1	CASSVGTGPQETQYF	TGCGCCAGCAGCGTTGGGACAGGGCCCCAAGAGACCCAGTACTTC
few	TRBV27	TRBJ1-6	TRBD1	CASSLTGTVYNSPLHF	TGTGCCAGCAGTTTAACCGGGACAGTCTATAATTCACCCCTCCACTTT
-	TRBV6-1	TRBJ1-3	-	CASRPGSSGNTIYF	TGTGCCAGCAGGCCGGGGAGCTCTGGAAACACCATATATTTT
-	TRBV10-3	TRBJ1-2	-	CAHEGAAVSYGYTF	TGCGCCCACGAAGGGGCAGCAGTTTCCTATGGCTACACCTTC
-	TRBV28	TRBJ2-3	TRBD2	CAIQTSANGDTQYF	TGTGCCATCCAGACTAGCGCAAACGGAGATACGCAGTATTTT
few	TRBV28	TRBJ2-7	-	CASSPLSLAPLSYEQYF	TGTGCCAGCAGTCCTCTTTCGCTAGCGCCGCTCTCCTACGAGCAGTACTTC
few	TRBV6-4	TRBJ2-6	-	CASSNSGEGANVLTF	TGTGCCAGCAGTAACTCAGGGGAAGGGGCCAACGTCCTGACTTTC
-	TRBV7-2	TRBJ1-2	-	CASSKVGGDGYTF	TGTGCCAGCAGCAAAGTGGGGGGAGATGGCTACACCTTC
few	TRBV6-4	TRBJ1-3	TRBD1	CASSEQGGSGNTIYF	TGTGCCAGCAGTGAACAGGGGGGTTCGGGAAACACCATATATTTT
-	TRBV7-9	TRBJ1-2	-	CASSSRIQGYTF	TGTGCCAGCAGCTCGAGGATTCAAGGCTACACCTTC
-	TRBV7-2	TRBJ2-7	-	CASSLKRYEQYF	TGTGCCAGCAGCTTGAAGCGGTACGAGCAGTACTTC
-	TRBV6-5	TRBJ1-4	TRBD1	CASTGTADWEKLFF	TGTGCCAGCACTGGGACAGCGGATTGGGAAAAACTGTTTTTT
-	TRBV28	TRBJ2-3	TRBD2	CASSFPSGTGDTQYF	TGTGCCAGCAGTTTTCCCAGCGGGACTGGGGATACGCAGTATTTT
-	TRBV19	TRBJ2-3	TRBD2	CASSISVGLATDTQYF	TGTGCCAGTAGTATATCTGTCGGACTAGCGACAGATACGCAGTATTTT
-	TRBV2	TRBJ1-6	TRBD1	CASSFFTGGYSPLHF	TGTGCCAGCAGTTTTTTTACAGGGGGGTATTCACCCCTCCACTTT
-	TRBV7-9	TRBJ1-2	-	CASSEAGSGDGYTF	TGTGCCAGCAGCGAGGCAGGTTCCGGGGATGGCTACACCTTC
-	TRBV6-5	TRBJ1-2	TRBD1	CASSRDRHYGYTF	TGTGCCAGCAGTAGGGACAGGCACTATGGCTACACCTTC
-	TRBV13	TRBJ2-1	-	CASSLGKQGGNEQFF	TGTGCCAGCAGCTTAGGCAAACAGGGTGGCAATGAGCAGTTCTTC
-	TRBV2	TRBJ1-2	-	CACSEARNGREGGYTF	TGTGCCTGCAGTGAAGCCCGAAACGGGAGGGAAGGTGGCTACACCTTC
-	TRBV25-1	TRBJ1-2	-	CASSTYNGEGANYGYTF	TGTGCCAGCAGTACTTACAACGGGGAGGGGGCTAACTATGGCTACACCTTC
-	TRBV6-1	TRBJ2-5	-	CASSETQGIGETQYF	TGTGCCAGCAGTGAAACACAGGGTATCGGCGAGACCCAGTACTTC
-	TRBV5-1	TRBJ1-1	-	CASSLGESEAFF	TGCGCCAGCAGCTTGGGGGAGTCTGAAGCTTTCTTT
-	TRBV30	TRBJ2-7	TRBD1	CAWGTGIGAYEQYF	TGTGCCTGGGGGACAGGGATCGGGGCCTACGAGCAGTACTTC
-	TRBV7-8	TRBJ2-7	-	CASSRPSSGYEQYF	TGTGCCAGCAGCCGGCCCTCGAGCGGCTACGAGCAGTACTTC
few	TRBV7-8	TRBJ1-1	TRBD1	CASSFGTGIGAFF	TGTGCCAGCAGCTTTGGGACAGGGATTGGCGCTTTCTTT
-	TRBV29-1	TRBJ2-2	TRBD1	CSVGGGVRDRAVVTGELFF	TGCAGCGTTGGGGGTGGGGTGCGGGACAGGGCTGTTGTAACCGGGGAGCTGTTTTTT
few	TRBV5-6	TRBJ2-7	-	CASSLGTDSSILYF	TGTGCCAGCAGCTTGGGTACCGATTCTAGCATTTTGTACTTC
-	TRBV4-2	TRBJ2-7	-	CASSMRDSSYEQYF	TGTGCCAGCAGCATGCGGGACAGCTCCTACGAGCAGTACTTC
-	TRBV7-6	TRBJ1-1	-	CASSFDADSTEAFF	TGTGCCAGCAGCTTTGACGCCGACAGCACTGAAGCTTTCTTT
-	TRBV5-1	TRBJ2-3	-	CASSIQGEGTDTQYF	TGCGCCAGCAGCATCCAGGGGGAGGGCACAGATACGCAGTATTTT
few	TRBV10-3	TRBJ2-6	TRBD1	CAISGTVLPNVLTF	TGTGCCATCTCCGGGACAGTTTTGCCCAACGTCCTGACTTTC
-	TRBV30	TRBJ2-7	-	CAWSARSGSYEQYF	TGTGCCTGGAGTGCCAGGTCTGGATCCTACGAGCAGTACTTC
-	TRBV27	TRBJ1-4	TRBD1	CASSPRQGREKLFF	TGTGCCAGCAGTCCCAGACAGGGGAGGGAAAAACTGTTTTTT
-	TRBV28	TRBJ1-5	TRBD1	CASSFLVVGRGRYSNQPQHF	TGTGCCAGCAGTTTCTTGGTGGTGGGCAGGGGGCGGTATAGCAATCAGCCCCAGCATTTT